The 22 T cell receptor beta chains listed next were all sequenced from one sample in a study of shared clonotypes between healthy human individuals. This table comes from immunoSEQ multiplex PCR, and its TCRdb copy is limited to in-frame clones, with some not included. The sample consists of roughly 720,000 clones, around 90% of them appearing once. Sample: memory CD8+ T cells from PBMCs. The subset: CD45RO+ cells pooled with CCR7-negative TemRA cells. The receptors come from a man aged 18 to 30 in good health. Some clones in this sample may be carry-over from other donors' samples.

The CDR3 sequence: CASSLPDNEQFF. In DNA, the CDR3 is TGTGCCAGCAGCTTACCGGACAATGAGCAGTTCTTC. The J gene is TRBJ2-1, the V gene TRBV5-4; D uncertain. CDR1 and CDR2 from the germline V gene are SGHNT and YYREEE (reference sequence). The length of the CDR3 is 12 residues. The V end lost 2 bases, the J end lost 5 bases, and 5 bases lay between the germline ends.

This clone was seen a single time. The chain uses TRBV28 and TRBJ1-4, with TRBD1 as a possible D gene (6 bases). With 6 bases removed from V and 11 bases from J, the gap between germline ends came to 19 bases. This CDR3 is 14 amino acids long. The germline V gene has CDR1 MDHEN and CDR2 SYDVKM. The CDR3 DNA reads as TGTGCCAGCAGCACACCGACAACAGGGCACAAACTGTTTTTT. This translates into CASSTPTTGHKLFF.

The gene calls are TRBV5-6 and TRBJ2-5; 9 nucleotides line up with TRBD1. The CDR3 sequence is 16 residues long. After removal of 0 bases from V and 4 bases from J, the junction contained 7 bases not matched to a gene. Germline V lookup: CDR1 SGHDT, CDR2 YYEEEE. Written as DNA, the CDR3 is TGTGCCAGCAGCTTGGTAGAGACAGGGGGTGGAGAGACCCAGTACTTC. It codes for CASSLVETGGGETQYF.

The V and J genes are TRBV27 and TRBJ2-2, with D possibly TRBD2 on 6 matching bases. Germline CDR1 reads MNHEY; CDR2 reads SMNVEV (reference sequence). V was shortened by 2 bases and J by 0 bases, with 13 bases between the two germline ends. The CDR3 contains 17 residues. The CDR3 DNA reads TGTGCCAGCAGTTTAAGCCGGGGGTTAGCGAACACCGGGGAGCTGTTTTTT. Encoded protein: CASSLSRGLANTGELFF.

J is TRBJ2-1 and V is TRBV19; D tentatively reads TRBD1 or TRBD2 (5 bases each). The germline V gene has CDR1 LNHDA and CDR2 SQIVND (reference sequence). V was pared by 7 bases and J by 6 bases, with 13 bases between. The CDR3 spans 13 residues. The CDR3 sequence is CASTARGVNEQFF. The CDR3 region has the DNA TGTGCCAGTACCGCCCGAGGGGTCAATGAGCAGTTCTTC.

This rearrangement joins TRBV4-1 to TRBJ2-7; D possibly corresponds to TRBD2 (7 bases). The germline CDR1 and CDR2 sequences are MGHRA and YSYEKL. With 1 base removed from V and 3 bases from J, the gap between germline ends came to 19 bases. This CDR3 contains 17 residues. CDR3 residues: CASSQVLGGRESYEQYF. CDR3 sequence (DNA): TGCGCCAGCAGCCAAGTTTTGGGGGGGCGGGAAAGCTACGAGCAGTACTTC.

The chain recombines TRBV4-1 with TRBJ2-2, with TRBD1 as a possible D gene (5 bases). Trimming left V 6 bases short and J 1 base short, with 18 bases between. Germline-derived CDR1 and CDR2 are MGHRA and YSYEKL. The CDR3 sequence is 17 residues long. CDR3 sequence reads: CASSNEEGALNTGELFF. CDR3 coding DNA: TGCGCCAGCAGTAACGAGGAAGGGGCCTTGAACACCGGGGAGCTGTTTTTT.

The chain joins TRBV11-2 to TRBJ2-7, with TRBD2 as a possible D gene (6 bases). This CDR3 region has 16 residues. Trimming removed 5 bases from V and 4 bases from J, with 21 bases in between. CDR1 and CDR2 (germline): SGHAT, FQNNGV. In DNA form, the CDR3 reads TGTGCCAGCAGCCCTACGTGGGGTGGGACTGCATACGAGCAGTACTTC. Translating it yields CASSPTWGGTAYEQYF.

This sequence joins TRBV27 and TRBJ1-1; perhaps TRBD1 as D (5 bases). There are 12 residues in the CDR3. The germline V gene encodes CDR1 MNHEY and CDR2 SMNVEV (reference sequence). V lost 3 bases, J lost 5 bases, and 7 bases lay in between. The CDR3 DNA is TGTGCCAGCAGTTTTTGGGGGACTGAAGCTTTCTTT. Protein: CASSFWGTEAFF.

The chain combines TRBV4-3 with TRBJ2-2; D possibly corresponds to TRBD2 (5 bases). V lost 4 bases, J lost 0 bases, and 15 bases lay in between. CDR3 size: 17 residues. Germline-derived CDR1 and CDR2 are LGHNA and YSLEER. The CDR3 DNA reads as TGCGCCAGCAGCCGCTCTCAGGACTCCGCGAACACCGGGGAGCTGTTTTTT. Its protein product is CASSRSQDSANTGELFF.

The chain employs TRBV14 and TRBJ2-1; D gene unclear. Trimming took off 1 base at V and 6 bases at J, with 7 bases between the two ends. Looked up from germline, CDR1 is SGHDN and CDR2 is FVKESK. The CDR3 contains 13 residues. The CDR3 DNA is TGTGCCAGCAGCCAAGTAGTGGGCAATGAGCAGTTCTTC. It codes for CASSQVVGNEQFF.

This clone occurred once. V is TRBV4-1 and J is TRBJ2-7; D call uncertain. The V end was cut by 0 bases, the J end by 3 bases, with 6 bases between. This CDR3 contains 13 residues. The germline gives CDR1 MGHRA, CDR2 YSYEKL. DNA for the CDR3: TGCGCCAGCAGCCAAGATACCCTCTACGAGCAGTACTTC. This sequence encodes CASSQDTLYEQYF.

The CDR3 is CASSSHQTHERDTQYF. The CDR3, as DNA: TGTGCCAGCAGCTCCCATCAGACCCATGAAAGGGATACGCAGTATTTT. V and J are TRBV9 and TRBJ2-3; D not certain. V lost 4 bases, J lost 6 bases, and 21 bases lay in between. CDR3 length: 16 amino acids. Germline assignment: CDR1 SGDLS and CDR2 YYNGEE.

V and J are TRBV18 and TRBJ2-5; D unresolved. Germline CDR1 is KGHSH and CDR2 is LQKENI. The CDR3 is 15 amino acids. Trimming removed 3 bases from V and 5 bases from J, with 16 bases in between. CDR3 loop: CASSPSPATAETQYF. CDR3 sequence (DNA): TGTGCCAGCTCACCGAGTCCCGCGACGGCTGAGACCCAGTACTTC.

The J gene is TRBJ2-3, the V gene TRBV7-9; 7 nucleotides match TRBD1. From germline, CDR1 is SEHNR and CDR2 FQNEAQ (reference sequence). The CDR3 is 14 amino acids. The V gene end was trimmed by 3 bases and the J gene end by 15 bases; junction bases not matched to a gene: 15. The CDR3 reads CASSLVGPDRGQYF. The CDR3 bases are TGTGCCAGCAGCTTGGTGGGACCGGATAGGGGGCAATATTTT.

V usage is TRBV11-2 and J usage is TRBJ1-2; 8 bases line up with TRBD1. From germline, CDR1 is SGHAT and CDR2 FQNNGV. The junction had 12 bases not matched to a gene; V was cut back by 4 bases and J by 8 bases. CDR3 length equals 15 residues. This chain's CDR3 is CASSSPLDRGGGYTF. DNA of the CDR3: TGTGCCAGCAGCTCCCCCCTTGACAGGGGAGGCGGCTACACCTTC.

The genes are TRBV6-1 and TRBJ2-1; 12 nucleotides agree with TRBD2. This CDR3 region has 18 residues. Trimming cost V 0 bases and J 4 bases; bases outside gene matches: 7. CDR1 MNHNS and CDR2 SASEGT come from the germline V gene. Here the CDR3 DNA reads TGTGCCAGCAGTGAAGCGCTTCCCGGACTAGCGGGGTACAATGAGCAGTTCTTC. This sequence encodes CASSEALPGLAGYNEQFF.

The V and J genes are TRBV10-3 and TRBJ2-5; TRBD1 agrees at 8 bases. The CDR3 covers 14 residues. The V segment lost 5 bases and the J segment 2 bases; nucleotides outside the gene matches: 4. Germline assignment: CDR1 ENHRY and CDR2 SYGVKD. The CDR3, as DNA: TGTGCCATCAGTCTGGGACAGGCTCAAGAGACCCAGTACTTC. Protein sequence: CAISLGQAQETQYF.

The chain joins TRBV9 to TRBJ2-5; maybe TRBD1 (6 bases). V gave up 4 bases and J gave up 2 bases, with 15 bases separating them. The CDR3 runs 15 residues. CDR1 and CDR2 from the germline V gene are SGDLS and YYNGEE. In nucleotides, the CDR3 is TGTGCCAGCAGCCCGGGCCCCAGGGGACAAGAGACCCAGTACTTC. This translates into CASSPGPRGQETQYF.

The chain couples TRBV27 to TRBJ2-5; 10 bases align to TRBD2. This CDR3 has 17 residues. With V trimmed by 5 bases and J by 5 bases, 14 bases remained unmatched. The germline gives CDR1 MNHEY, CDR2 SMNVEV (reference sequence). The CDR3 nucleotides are TGTGCCAGCAGTCCCCTGGAATTTAGCGGGAGGCGGGAGACCCAGTACTTC. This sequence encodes CASSPLEFSGRRETQYF.

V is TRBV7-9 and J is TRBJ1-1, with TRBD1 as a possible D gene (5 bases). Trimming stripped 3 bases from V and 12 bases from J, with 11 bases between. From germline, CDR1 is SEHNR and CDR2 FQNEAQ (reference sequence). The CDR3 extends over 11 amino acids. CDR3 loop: CASSFLEGPFF. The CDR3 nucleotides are TGTGCCAGCAGCTTTTTAGAGGGGCCTTTCTTT.

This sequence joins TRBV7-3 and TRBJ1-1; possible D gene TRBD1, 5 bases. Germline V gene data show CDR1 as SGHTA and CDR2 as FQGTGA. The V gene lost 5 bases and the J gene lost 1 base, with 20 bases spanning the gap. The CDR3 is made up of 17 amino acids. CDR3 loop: CASSPGSAGRANTEAFF. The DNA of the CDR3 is TGTGCCAGCAGCCCAGGGTCCGCCGGCAGGGCGAACACTGAAGCTTTCTTT. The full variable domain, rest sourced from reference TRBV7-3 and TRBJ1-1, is GAGVSQTPSNKVTEKGKYVELRCDPISGHTALYWYRQSLGQGPEFLIYFQGTGAADDSGLPNDRFFAVRPEGSVSTLKIQRTERGDSAVYLCASSPGSAGRANTEAFFGQGTRLTVV.